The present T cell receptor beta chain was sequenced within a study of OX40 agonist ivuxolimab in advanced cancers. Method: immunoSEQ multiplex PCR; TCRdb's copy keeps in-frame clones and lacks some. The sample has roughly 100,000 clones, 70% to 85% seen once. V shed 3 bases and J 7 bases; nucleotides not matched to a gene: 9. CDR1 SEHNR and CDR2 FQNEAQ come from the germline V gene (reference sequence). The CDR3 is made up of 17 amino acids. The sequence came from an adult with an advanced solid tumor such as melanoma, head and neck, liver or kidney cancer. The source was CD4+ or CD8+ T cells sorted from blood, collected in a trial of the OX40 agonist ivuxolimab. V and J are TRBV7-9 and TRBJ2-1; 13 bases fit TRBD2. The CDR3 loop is CASSLSSGTSGKNEQFF. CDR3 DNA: TGTGCCAGCAGCTTGTCCTCCGGGACTAGCGGGAAAAATGAGCAGTTCTTC.